The 10 T cell receptor beta chains given below trace back to one sample, sequenced in a study of shared clonotypes between healthy human individuals. Sequencing used immunoSEQ multiplex PCR; TCRdb keeps in-frame clones, though not all of them. This sample has about 340,000 clones, with less than 85% found just once. The sample was memory CD4+ T cells sorted from blood. Subset noted: CD45RA-negative fraction. The receptor set was obtained from a man in his thirties or forties in good health.

The chain joins TRBV19 to TRBJ2-5; the D gene is possibly TRBD2 (6 bases). V lost 5 bases, J lost 2 bases, and 9 bases lay in between. The germline V gene encodes CDR1 LNHDA and CDR2 SQIVND (reference sequence). CDR3 size: 13 residues. The CDR3 sequence is CASSGGTQETQYF. The DNA for the CDR3 is TGTGCCAGTAGTGGCGGGACTCAAGAGACCCAGTACTTC.

V and J are TRBV6-1 and TRBJ2-1, with 7 bases matching TRBD2. CDR1 is MNHNS, CDR2 SASEGT, per germline. CDR3 length: 14 amino acids. The V gene end was trimmed by 8 bases and the J gene end by 7 bases; junction bases not matched to a gene: 11. The DNA of the CDR3 is TGTGCCAGCTTAGGAGCTAGCGGAAGGAATGAGCAGTTCTTC. It specifies CASLGASGRNEQFF.

The V and J genes are TRBV7-8 and TRBJ2-1, with D tentatively TRBD2 (6 bases). Germline V gene data show CDR1 as SGHVS and CDR2 as FQNEAQ. The CDR3 consists of 17 residues. V was shortened by 1 base and J by 0 bases, with 13 bases between the two germline ends. The CDR3 DNA sequence: TGTGCCAGCAGCTTAGAAGGAGGGTCCCCCTCCTACAATGAGCAGTTCTTC. Protein sequence: CASSLEGGSPSYNEQFF. Drawing the rest from reference TRBV7-8 and TRBJ2-1, the complete variable domain is GAGVSQSPRYKVAKRGQDVALRCDPISGHVSLFWYQQALGQGPEFLTYFQNEAQLDKSGLPSDRFFAERPEGSVSTLKIQRTQQEDSAVYLCASSLEGGSPSYNEQFFGPGTRLTVL.

As to this clone: This specimen includes other DNA sequences encoding the same CDR3. The chain uses TRBV11-2 and TRBJ1-2, with D hard to call. V was shortened by 2 bases and J by 4 bases, with 8 bases between the two germline ends. CDR3 length equals 13 residues. CDR1 SGHAT and CDR2 FQNNGV come from the germline V gene. The CDR3 DNA is TGTGCCAGCAGCTTAAGGCAGACCTATGGCTACACCTTC. It yields the protein CASSLRQTYGYTF.

Many counts were recorded for this clone. The V and J genes are TRBV27 and TRBJ1-2; 10 bases are shared with TRBD1. Germline assignment: CDR1 MNHEY and CDR2 SMNVEV (reference sequence). CDR3 length: 18 residues. Unmatched junction bases numbered 14, after V lost 5 bases and J lost 2 bases. The CDR3 DNA follows: TGTGCCAGCAGTCCAAGGGGGACAGGGGCCACTGGGAACTATGGCTACACCTTC. It translates to CASSPRGTGATGNYGYTF.

The rearrangement links TRBV6-1 to TRBJ2-5; the match to TRBD2 covers 14 bases. The CDR3 has 15 residues. The J segment lost 5 bases and the V segment lost 5 bases, leaving 4 bases of the junction unmatched. CDR1 is MNHNS, CDR2 SASEGT, per germline. The CDR3 nucleotides are TGTGCCAGCAGTAGGACTAGCGGGAGGTTTGAGACCCAGTACTTC. Protein product: CASSRTSGRFETQYF.

J is TRBJ2-7 and V is TRBV6-1; 7 bases are a match to TRBD1. Germline values: CDR1 MNHNS, CDR2 SASEGT. The CDR3 sequence is 15 residues long. The V segment lost 4 bases and the J segment 2 bases; nucleotides outside the gene matches: 8. CDR3 nucleotides: TGTGCCAGCAGTGGCCAGACAGGGATACCCTACGAGCAGTACTTC. Its protein is CASSGQTGIPYEQYF.

V usage is TRBV5-1 and J usage is TRBJ2-5; 11 bases map to TRBD2. The junction had 9 bases not matched to a gene; V was cut back by 3 bases and J by 5 bases. The V gene's germline CDR1 is SGHRS and CDR2 YFSETQ. CDR3 length: 16 residues. In DNA form, the CDR3 reads TGCGCCAGCAGCTCACCGGGACTAGCGGTCGGGGAGACCCAGTACTTC. This encodes CASSSPGLAVGETQYF.

This chain links TRBV19 with TRBJ2-7; TRBD2 agrees at 8 bases. Germline CDR1 is LNHDA and CDR2 is SQIVND (reference sequence). The CDR3 runs 15 residues. V trimming: 7 bases; J trimming: 2 bases; junction bases outside the gene matches: 10. The CDR3 nucleotides are TGTGCCAGTACCACCGGGACTAGGAAGACCTACGAGCAGTACTTC. Residues: CASTTGTRKTYEQYF.

V and J are TRBV11-2 and TRBJ2-5; 8 nucleotides align to TRBD2. The germline V gene has CDR1 SGHAT and CDR2 FQNNGV. V was clipped by 1 base and J by 2 bases; unmatched bases: 6. The CDR3 is made up of 16 amino acids. The CDR3 reads CASSLGIAGFQETQYF. Here the CDR3 DNA reads TGTGCCAGCAGCTTAGGGATAGCGGGGTTTCAAGAGACCCAGTACTTC. Based on the CDR3 plus reference TRBV11-2 and TRBJ2-5, the full variable domain is EAGVAQSPRYKIIEKRQSVAFWCNPISGHATLYWYQQILGQGPKLLIQFQNNGVVDDSQLPKDRFSAERLKGVDSTLKIQPAKLEDSAVYLCASSLGIAGFQETQYFGPGTRLLVL.